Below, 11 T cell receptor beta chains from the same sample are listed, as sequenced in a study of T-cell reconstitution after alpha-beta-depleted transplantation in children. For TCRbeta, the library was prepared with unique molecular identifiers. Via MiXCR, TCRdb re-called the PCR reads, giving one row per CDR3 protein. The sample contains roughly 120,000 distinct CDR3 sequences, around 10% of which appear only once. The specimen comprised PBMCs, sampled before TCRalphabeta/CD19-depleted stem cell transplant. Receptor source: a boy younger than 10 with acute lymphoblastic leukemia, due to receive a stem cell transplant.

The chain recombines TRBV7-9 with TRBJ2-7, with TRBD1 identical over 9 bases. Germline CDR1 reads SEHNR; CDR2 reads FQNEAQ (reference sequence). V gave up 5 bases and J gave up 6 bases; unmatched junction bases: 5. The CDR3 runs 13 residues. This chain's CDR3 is CASSMGQGIEQYF. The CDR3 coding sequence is TGTGCCAGCAGCATGGGACAGGGTATCGAGCAGTACTTC. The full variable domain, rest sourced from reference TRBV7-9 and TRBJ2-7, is DTGVSQNPRHKITKRGQNVTFRCDPISEHNRLYWYRQTLGQGPEFLTYFQNEAQLEKSRLLSDRFSAERPKGSFSTLEIQRTEQGDSAMYLCASSMGQGIEQYFGPGTRLTVT.

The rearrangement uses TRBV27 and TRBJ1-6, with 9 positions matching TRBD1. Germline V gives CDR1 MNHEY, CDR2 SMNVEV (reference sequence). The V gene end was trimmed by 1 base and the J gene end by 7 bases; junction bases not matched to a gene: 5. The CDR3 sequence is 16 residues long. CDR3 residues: CASSLFRDRENSPLHF. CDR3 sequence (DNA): TGTGCCAGCAGTTTATTCCGGGACAGGGAAAATTCACCCCTCCACTTT.

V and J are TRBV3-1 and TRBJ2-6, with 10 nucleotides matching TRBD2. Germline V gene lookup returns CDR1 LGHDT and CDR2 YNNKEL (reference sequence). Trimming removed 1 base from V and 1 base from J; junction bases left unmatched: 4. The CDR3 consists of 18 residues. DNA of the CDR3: TGTGCCAGCAGCCAAGCTAGCGGGAGAATATCTGGGGCCAACGTCCTGACTTTC. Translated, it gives CASSQASGRISGANVLTF.

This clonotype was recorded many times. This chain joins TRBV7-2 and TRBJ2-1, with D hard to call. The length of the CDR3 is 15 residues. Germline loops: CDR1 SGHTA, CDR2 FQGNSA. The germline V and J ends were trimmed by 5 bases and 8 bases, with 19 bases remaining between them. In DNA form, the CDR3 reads TGTGCCAGCAGCCCGGAGTGGCACTTGGTCCATGAGCAGTTCTTC. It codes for CASSPEWHLVHEQFF.

DNA of the CDR3: TGTGCCAGCAGCTGGCCGGACAGGGGAGAGACCCAGTACTTC. Residues: CASSWPDRGETQYF. The chain recombines TRBV5-6 with TRBJ2-5; 9 bases match TRBD1. This CDR3 is built from 14 residues. CDR1 and CDR2 from the germline V gene are SGHDT and YYEEEE. J was trimmed by 4 bases and V by 3 bases; bases with no gene match: 4. Together with reference TRBV5-6 and TRBJ2-5, the CDR3 gives the full variable domain: DAGVTQSPTHLIKTRGQQVTLRCSPKSGHDTVSWYQQALGQGPQFIFQYYEEEERQRGNFPDRFSGHQFPNYSSELNVNALLLGDSALYLCASSWPDRGETQYFGPGTRLLVL.

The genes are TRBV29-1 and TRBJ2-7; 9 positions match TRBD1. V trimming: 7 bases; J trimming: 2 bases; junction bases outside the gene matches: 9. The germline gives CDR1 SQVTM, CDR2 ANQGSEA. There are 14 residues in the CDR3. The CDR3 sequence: CSAAQGAEPYEQYF. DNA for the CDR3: TGCAGCGCCGCACAGGGGGCCGAACCCTACGAGCAGTACTTC.

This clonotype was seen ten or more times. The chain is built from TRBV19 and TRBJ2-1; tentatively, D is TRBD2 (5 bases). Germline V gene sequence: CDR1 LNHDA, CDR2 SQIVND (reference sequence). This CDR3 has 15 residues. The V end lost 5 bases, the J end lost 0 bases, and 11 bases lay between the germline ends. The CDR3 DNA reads TGTGCCAGTAGTCCCGGACTGAGCTCCTACAATGAGCAGTTCTTC. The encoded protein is CASSPGLSSYNEQFF. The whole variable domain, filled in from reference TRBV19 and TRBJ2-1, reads DGGITQSPKYLFRKEGQNVTLSCEQNLNHDAMYWYRQDPGQGLRLIYYSQIVNDFQKGDIAEGYSVSREKKESFPLTVTSAQKNPTAFYLCASSPGLSSYNEQFFGPGTRLTVL.

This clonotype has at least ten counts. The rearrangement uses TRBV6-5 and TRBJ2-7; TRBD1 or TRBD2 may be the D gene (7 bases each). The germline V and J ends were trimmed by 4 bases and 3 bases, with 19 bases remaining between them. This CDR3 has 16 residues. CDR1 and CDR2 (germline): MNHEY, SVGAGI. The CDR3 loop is CASSFLRGGGYYEQYF. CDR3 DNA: TGTGCCAGCAGTTTCCTCAGGGGGGGTGGCTACTACGAGCAGTACTTC.

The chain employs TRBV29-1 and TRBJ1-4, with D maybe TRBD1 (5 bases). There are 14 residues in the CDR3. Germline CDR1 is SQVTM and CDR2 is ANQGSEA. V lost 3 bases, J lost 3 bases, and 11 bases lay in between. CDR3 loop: CSVEVGGANEKLFF. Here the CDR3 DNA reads TGCAGCGTTGAGGTCGGGGGGGCTAATGAAAAACTGTTTTTT.

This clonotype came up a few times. For the CDR3, the DNA is TGCAGTGCTAGTGGGGGCGGTCAGCCCCAGCATTTT. Its translation: CSASGGGQPQHF. The chain uses TRBV20-1 and TRBJ1-5, with D maybe TRBD1 (6 bases). This CDR3 spans 12 amino acids. Germline-derived CDR1 and CDR2 are DFQATT and SNEGSKA (reference sequence). V was cut by 3 bases and J by 6 bases, with 9 bases left in between.

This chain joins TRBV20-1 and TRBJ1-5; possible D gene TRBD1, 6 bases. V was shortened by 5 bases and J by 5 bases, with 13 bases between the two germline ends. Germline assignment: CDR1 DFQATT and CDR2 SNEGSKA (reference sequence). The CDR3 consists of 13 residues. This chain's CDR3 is CSAGTGGDQPQHF. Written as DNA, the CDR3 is TGCAGTGCTGGGACTGGGGGCGATCAGCCCCAGCATTTT.